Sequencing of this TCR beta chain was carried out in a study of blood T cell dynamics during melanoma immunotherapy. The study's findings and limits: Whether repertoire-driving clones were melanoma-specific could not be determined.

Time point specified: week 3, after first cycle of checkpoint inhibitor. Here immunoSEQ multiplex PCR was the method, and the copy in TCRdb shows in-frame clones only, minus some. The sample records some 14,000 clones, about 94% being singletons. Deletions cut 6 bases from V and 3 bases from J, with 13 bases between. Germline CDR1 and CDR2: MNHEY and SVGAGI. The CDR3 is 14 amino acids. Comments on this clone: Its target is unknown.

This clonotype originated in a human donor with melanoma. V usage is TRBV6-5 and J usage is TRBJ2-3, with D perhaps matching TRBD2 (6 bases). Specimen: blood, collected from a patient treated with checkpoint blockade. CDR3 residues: CASSRGVMTDTQYF. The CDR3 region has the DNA TGTGCCAGCAGCCGCGGGGTGATGACAGATACGCAGTATTTT.